The T cell receptor (beta chain) described here comes from a study of radiotherapy plus CTLA-4 blockade in lung cancer (dated by TCRdb to 2017 to 2018). Some background on the complete study: Among the enrolled patients, about 19% had an objective response, and less than 40% reached disease control. Results and caveats for the whole study, not just this receptor: Increased serum interferon-beta after radiation, together with early dynamic changes in blood T cell clones, were reported to be the strongest predictors of response. TCR clones derived from tumors expanded in peripheral blood after treatment with radiotherapy and ipilimumab.

The library was made by the immunoSEQ multiplex PCR assay. TCRdb retrieved this table from immuneACCESS and kept in-frame rearrangements only. Not all clones are present; in checked studies, unresolved V genes account for under half, and no reason is known for the remainder. The sample table shows 80,000 to 95,000 clones, and approximately 80% are seen once. Clones ranked in the top ten supply roughly 24% of the sample. This clone was seen only once. Its specific antigen is unknown. The record has no base qualities; no much larger clone is one base away. The germline V gene specifies MDHEN as CDR1 and SYDVKM as CDR2. Counted from cysteine to phenylalanine, this CDR3 has 16 amino acids. Only the CDR3 DNA stays, 48 bases, in frame from base 1. V loses 3 bases of germline sequence and J loses 1 base, and the interval between the two ends is 15 bases. Focal radiation therapy combined with CTLA-4 blockade (ipilimumab) was tested in patients with chemo-refractory metastatic non-small-cell lung cancer.

This specimen was peripheral blood, taken from a patient treated with radiotherapy plus ipilimumab. The chain uses TRBV28 and TRBJ1-2, with the D gene not clear enough to name. This receptor was identified in a human donor with non-small cell lung cancer that progressed on radiotherapy plus ipilimumab. The DNA sequence follows: TGTGCCAGCAGTTTCGGCCGCAGGAGAGTTAACTATGGCTACACCTTC. Its protein product is CASSFGRRRVNYGYTF.